This T cell receptor (beta chain) was retrieved from a study of T-cell reconstitution after alpha-beta-depleted transplantation in children (dated by TCRdb to the mid-2010s). For the study in its entirety: T-cell immune reconstitution after TCRalphabeta/CD19-depleted allogeneic hematopoietic cell transplantation in children was quantitatively tracked in the study by means of TCR repertoire profiling. Findings and caveats that apply to the study as a whole: In some patients, high TCRbeta diversity at day 60 was attributed to recipient T cells and intrathymic progenitors that had survived conditioning. The apparently early alphabetaT-cell count recovery about two months after transplant was reportedly dependent on only several hundred rapidly expanded clones derived from non-depleted graft cells. The frequencies of hyperexpanded clones fell over the following months, and after one year, T-cell counts and TCRbeta diversity were mostly attributed to newly produced T cells.

The library was produced with PCR. Sequencing was performed on an Illumina HiSeq 2500. Molecular barcoding was employed in the preparation of TCR libraries, with unique molecular identifiers being used to normalize TCRbeta repertoire quantification. TCRdb passed the public sequencing reads through fastp at Q25 and MiXCR, retaining productive beta sequences. CDR3 protein sequences are deduplicated, and each keeps its most common genes and DNA. This sample lists about 980,000 distinct CDR3 sequences; 25% to 35% were detected once. The ten largest clones take up 28% of the sample. Reading the label with the study, this specimen's treatment or condition is: allogeneic hematopoietic cell transplantation with graft depleted of TCRalphabeta T cells and CD19 B cells. The children who served as transplant recipients had been given grafts of TCRalphabeta/CD19-depleted allogeneic hematopoietic cells. The CDR3 covers 14 residues, taking in both the cysteine and the phenylalanine. The CDR3 DNA has 42 bases and is translated from base 1. The V and J ends are trimmed by 2 bases and 4 bases, leaving 8 bases between them. The germline V gene supplies CDR1 MNHEY and CDR2 SVGAGI.

As to this clonotype: This receptor's antigen is unknown. Nothing much larger sits one base from this clone, and base qualities are not available.

The origin of this receptor is a boy under two years old who had a stem cell transplant for SCID, so the T cells may come from the graft donor. This chain is built from TRBV6-5 and TRBJ2-2, with the D gene call left open. Material: PBMCs, mostly from graft donor cells, obtained 360 days after TCRalphabeta/CD19-depleted stem cell transplant. In nucleotides, the sequence is TGTGCCAGCAGTTACAGCAGTTTCACCGGGGAGCTGTTTTTT. Translated, this is CASSYSSFTGELFF.